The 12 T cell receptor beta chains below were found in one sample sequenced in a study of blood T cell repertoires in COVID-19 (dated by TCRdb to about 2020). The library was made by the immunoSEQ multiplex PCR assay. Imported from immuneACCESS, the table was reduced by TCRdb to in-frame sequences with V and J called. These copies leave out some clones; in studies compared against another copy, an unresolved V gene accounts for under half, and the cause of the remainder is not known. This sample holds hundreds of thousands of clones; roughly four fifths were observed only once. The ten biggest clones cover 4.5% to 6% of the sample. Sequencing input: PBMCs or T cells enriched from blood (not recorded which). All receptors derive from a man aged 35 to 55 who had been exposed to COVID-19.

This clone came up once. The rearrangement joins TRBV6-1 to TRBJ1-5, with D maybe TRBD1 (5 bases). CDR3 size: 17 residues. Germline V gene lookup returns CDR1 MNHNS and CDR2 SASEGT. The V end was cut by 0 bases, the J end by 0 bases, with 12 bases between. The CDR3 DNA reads TGTGCCAGCAGTGAAGCACGGGGGACCAATAGCAATCAGCCCCAGCATTTT. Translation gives CASSEARGTNSNQPQHF.

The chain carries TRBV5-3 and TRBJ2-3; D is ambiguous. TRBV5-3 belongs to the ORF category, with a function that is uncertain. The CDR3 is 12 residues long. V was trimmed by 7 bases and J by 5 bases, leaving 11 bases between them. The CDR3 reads CARYPPGDTQYF. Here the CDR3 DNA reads TGTGCCAGATATCCCCCGGGAGATACGCAGTATTTT.

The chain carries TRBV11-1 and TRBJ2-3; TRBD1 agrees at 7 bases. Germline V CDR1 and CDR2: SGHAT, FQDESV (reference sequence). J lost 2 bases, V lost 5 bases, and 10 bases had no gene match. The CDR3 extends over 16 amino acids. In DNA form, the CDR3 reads TGTGCCAGCAGCCGCGCTCTCAGGGGGAACACAGATACGCAGTATTTT. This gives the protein CASSRALRGNTDTQYF.

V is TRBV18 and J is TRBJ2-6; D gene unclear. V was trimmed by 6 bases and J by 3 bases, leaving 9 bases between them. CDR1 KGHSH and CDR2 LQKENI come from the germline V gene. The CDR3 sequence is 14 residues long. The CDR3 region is CASSRSVGANVLTF. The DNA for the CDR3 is TGTGCCAGCTCCCGATCGGTTGGGGCCAACGTCCTGACTTTC.

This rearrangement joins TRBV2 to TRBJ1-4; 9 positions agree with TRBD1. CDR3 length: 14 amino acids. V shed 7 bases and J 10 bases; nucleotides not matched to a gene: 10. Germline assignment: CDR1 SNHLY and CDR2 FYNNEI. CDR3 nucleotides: TGTGCCAGCACTCAAGGACAGGGGCGGGGAAAACTGTTTTTT. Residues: CASTQGQGRGKLFF. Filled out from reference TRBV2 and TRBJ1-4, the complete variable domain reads EPEVTQTPSHQVTQMGQEVILRCVPISNHLYFYWYRQILGQKVEFLVSFYNNEISEKSEIFDDQFSVERPDGSNFTLKIRSTKLEDSAMYFCASTQGQGRGKLFFGSGTQLSVL.

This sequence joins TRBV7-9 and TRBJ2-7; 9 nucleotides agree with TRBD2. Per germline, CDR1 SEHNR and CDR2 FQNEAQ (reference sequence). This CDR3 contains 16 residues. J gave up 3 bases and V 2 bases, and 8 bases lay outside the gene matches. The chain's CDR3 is CASSLLSGRTGYEQYF. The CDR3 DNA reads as TGTGCCAGCAGCTTACTTAGCGGGAGAACGGGCTACGAGCAGTACTTC.

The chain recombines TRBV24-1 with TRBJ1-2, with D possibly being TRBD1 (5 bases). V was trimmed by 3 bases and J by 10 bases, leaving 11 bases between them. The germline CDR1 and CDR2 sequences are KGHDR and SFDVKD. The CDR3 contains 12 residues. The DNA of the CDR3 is TGTGCCACCAGTGATAGACAGTGGAACTACACCTTC. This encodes CATSDRQWNYTF.

As DNA, the CDR3 is TGCGCCAGCAGACCCACCGGGACAGGGGGCCTTAATGAGCAGTTCTTC. Translated: CASRPTGTGGLNEQFF. The J gene is TRBJ2-1, the V gene TRBV5-1, with TRBD1 matching over 12 bases. This CDR3 has 16 residues. The germline gives CDR1 SGHRS, CDR2 YFSETQ. The V segment lost 5 bases and the J segment 7 bases; nucleotides outside the gene matches: 10. Full variable domain (rest looked up from reference TRBV5-1 and TRBJ2-1): KAGVTQTPRYLIKTRGQQVTLSCSPISGHRSVSWYQQTPGQGLQFLFEYFSETQRNKGNFPGRFSGRQFSNSRSEMNVSTLELGDSALYLCASRPTGTGGLNEQFFGPGTRLTVL.

CDR3 DNA sequence: TGTGCCTCCACCCTCAGGACTAGCGGCTACAATGAGCAGTTCTTC. Translation: CASTLRTSGYNEQFF. This chain links TRBV7-2 with TRBJ2-1, with 10 bases matching TRBD2. The germline CDR1 and CDR2 sequences are SGHTA and FQGNSA. J gave up 3 bases and V 11 bases, and 10 bases lay outside the gene matches. This CDR3 region has 15 residues.

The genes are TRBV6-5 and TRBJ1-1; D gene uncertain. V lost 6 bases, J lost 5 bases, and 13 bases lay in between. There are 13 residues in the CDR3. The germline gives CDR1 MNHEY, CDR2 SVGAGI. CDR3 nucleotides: TGTGCCAGCAGAAACCCACTGGTGACTGAAGCTTTCTTT. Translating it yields CASRNPLVTEAFF.

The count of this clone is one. CDR3: CASSYQLAGVTGELFF. In nucleotides, the CDR3 is TGTGCCAGCAGTTACCAACTAGCGGGAGTAACCGGGGAGCTGTTTTTT. The chain combines TRBV6-6 with TRBJ2-2; 11 bases map to TRBD2. V shed 2 bases, J shed 5 bases, and the junction held 4 bases outside the gene matches. Germline assignment: CDR1 MNHNY and CDR2 SVGAGI (reference sequence). CDR3 size: 16 residues.

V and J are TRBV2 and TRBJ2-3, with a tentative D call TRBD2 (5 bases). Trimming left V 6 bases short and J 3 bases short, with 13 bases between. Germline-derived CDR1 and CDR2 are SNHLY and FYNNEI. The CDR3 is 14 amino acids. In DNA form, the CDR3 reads TGTGCCAGCAGCCTGGAGTGGGAGACAGATACGCAGTATTTT. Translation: CASSLEWETDTQYF.